This paragraph covers one T cell receptor (beta chain) sequence. The antigen is undetermined. The data belong to a study of PD-L1 blockade in urothelial cancer. For the study at large: Patients commenced atezolizumab in about 2014, and it was given at 1,200 mg intravenously every 3 weeks. Blood samples had a median of 141,255 T cells, roughly 83,000 unique TCRs, and clonality 0.07 to 0.08.

This CDR3 has 13 residues. Unmatched junction bases numbered 1, after V lost 5 bases and J lost 3 bases. CDR1 and CDR2 (germline): SGHRS, YFSETQ. Time point reported: pretreatment peripheral blood. Overall study findings and caveats: Larger 3-week expansion of tumor-associated blood clones was seen in durable-benefit patients.

TCRdb's table, derived via immunoSEQ multiplex PCR, lists solely in-frame clones and lacks some. The sample carries 100,000 to 150,000 clones, approximately 84% recorded once. The chain links TRBV5-1 to TRBJ2-7; 11 bases agree with TRBD2. This TCR was recovered from a man over 45 with urothelial cancer. This specimen was PBMCs, taken around atezolizumab (anti-PD-L1) treatment. CDR3 region: CASRGTSGYEQYF. The CDR3 region has the DNA TGCGCCAGCAGGGGGACTAGCGGCTACGAGCAGTACTTC.